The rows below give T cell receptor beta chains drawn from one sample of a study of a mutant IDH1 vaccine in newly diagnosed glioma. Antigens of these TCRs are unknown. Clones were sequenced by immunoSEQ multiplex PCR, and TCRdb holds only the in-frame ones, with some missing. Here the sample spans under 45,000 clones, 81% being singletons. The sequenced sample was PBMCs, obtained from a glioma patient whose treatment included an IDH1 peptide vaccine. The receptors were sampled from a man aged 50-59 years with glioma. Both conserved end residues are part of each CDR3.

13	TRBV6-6	CASSGTSGRADYF
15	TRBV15	CATSINRGFNQPQHF
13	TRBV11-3	CASSLDKSGEAFF
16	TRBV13	CASSPTSRREEDTQYF
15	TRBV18	CASSPRTGSTGELFF
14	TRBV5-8	CANSLGRRSYEQYF
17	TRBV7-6	CASSLALGTGVPYEQYF
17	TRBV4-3	CASSQVHREDFNEKLFF
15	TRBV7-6	CASSPGTSGSYEQFF
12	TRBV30	CAWSVQNYEQYF
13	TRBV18	CASSPRTGGEAFF
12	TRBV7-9	CASSILTEELFF
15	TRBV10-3	CAISELGRGNEKLFF
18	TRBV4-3	CASSQALIEGRSYNEQFF
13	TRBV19	CATGQGYYNEQFF
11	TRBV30	CAWSFVNEQFF
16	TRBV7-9	CASSQTPQGQPPGQYF
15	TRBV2	CASSEVAGGFYGYTF
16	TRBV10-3	CAISESDMIIPETQYF
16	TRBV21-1	CASSKMGGRGNEKLFF
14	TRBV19	CASNDPGGTGELFF
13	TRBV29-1	CSGGRTGYTEAFF